Included here is one TCR beta chain sequence, with context. Its matching antigen is unknown. These data belong to a study of T cells in localized non-small cell lung cancer. Assay used: immunoSEQ multiplex PCR; TCRdb lists only in-frame clones, some missing. The data hold roughly 40,000 clones, with approximately 86% observed a single time. Study-wide results and caveats: The study found T cell clonality highest in uninvolved adjacent lung, above tumor. Longer overall survival was linked to higher blood T cell density. As only one tumor region underwent sequencing, heterogeneity remains possible.

Trimming stripped 6 bases from V and 1 base from J, with 18 bases between. Germline CDR1 is SEHNR and CDR2 is FQNEAQ (reference sequence). CDR3 length: 16 residues. Specimen: peripheral blood, collected before any cancer treatment. The chain employs TRBV7-9 and TRBJ1-1; weak D call: TRBD1 (5 bases). This receptor was identified in a man between 18 and 49 years old with stage I lung adenocarcinoma. CDR3 residues: CASSSTSLGGNTEAFF. CDR3 in DNA: TGTGCCAGCAGTTCTACTTCGTTGGGGGGGAACACTGAAGCTTTCTTT. Looking up the rest from reference TRBV7-9 and TRBJ1-1 gives the full variable domain: DTGVSQNPRHKITKRGQNVTFRCDPISEHNRLYWYRQTLGQGPEFLTYFQNEAQLEKSRLLSDRFSAERPKGSFSTLEIQRTEQGDSAMYLCASSSTSLGGNTEAFFGQGTRLTVV.